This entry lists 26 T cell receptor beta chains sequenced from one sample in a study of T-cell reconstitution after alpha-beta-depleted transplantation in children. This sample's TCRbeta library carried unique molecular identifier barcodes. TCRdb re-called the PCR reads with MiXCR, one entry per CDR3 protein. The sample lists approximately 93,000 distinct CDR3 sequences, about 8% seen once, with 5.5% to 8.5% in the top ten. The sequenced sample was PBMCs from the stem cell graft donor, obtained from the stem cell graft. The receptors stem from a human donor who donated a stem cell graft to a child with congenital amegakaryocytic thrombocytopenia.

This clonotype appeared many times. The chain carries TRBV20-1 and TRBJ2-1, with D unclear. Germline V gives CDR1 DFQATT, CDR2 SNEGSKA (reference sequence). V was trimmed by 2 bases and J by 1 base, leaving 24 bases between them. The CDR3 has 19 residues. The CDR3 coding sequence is TGCAGTGCTAGACCATTCCGGCCACCGGCGGCACAGTCCTACAATGAGCAGTTCTTC. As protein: CSARPFRPPAAQSYNEQFF.

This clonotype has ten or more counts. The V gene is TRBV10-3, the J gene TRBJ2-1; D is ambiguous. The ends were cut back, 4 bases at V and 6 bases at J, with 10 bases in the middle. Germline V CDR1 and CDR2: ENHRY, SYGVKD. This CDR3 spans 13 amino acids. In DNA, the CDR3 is TGTGCCATCAGTGTGCCCGGCCTCAATGAGCAGTTCTTC. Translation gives CAISVPGLNEQFF.

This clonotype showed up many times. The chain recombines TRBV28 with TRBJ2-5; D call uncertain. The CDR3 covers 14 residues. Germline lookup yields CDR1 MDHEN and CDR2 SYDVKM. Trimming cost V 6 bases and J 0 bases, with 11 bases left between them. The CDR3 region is CASRQHPNQETQYF. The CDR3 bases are TGTGCCAGCAGGCAGCACCCCAACCAAGAGACCCAGTACTTC. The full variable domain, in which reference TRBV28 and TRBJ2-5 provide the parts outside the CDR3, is DVKVTQSSRYLVKRTGEKVFLECVQDMDHENMFWYRQDPGLGLRLIYFSYDVKMKEKGDIPEGYSVSREKKERFSLILESASTNQTSMYLCASRQHPNQETQYFGPGTRLLVL.

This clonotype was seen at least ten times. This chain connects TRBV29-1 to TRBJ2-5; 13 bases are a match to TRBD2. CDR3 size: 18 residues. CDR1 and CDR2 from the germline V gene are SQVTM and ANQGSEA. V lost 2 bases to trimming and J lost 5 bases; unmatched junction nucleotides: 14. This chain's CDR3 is CSVESYGLAGEGVETQYF. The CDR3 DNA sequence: TGCAGCGTTGAATCTTACGGACTAGCGGGAGAAGGGGTGGAGACCCAGTACTTC.

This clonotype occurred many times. The DNA for the CDR3 is TGTGCCAGCAGTTTACTGAGGGGGCGCGAGGATTCACCCCTCCACTTT. This encodes CASSLLRGREDSPLHF. V gene TRBV28 combines with J gene TRBJ1-6, with 7 bases lining up with TRBD1. This CDR3 is built from 16 residues. The germline gives CDR1 MDHEN, CDR2 SYDVKM. The ends lost 2 bases at V and 8 bases at J; junction bases unmatched: 9.

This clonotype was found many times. The CDR3 loop reads CATSDRGDRVNNEQFF. DNA of the CDR3: TGTGCCACCAGTGATCGCGGGGACAGGGTGAACAATGAGCAGTTCTTC. The rearrangement uses TRBV24-1 and TRBJ2-1, with 9 nucleotides matching TRBD1. The junction had 7 bases not matched to a gene; V was cut back by 3 bases and J by 5 bases. This CDR3 comprises 16 residues. Germline values: CDR1 KGHDR, CDR2 SFDVKD.

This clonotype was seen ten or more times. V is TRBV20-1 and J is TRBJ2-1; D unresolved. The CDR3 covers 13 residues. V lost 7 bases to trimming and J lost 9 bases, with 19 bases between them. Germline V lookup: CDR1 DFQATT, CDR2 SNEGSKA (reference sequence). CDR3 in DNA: TGCAGTGGTTCCACGACCTTTAGAAGTGAGCAGTTCTTC. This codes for CSGSTTFRSEQFF.

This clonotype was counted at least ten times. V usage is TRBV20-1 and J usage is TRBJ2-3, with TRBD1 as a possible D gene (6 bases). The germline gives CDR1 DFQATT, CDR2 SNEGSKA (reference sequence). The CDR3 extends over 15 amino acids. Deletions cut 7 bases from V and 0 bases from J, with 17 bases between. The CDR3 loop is CSGEGTHASTDTQYF. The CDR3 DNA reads TGCAGTGGAGAGGGGACACACGCGAGCACAGATACGCAGTATTTT.

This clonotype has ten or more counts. The CDR3 reads CASSSYRVGDYGYTF. DNA for the CDR3: TGCGCCAGCAGCTCATACAGGGTAGGGGACTATGGCTACACCTTC. This chain uses TRBV5-1 with TRBJ1-2; TRBD1 is a possible D gene (6 bases). The V end lost 3 bases, the J end lost 3 bases, and 15 bases lay between the germline ends. The CDR3 spans 15 residues. From germline, CDR1 is SGHRS and CDR2 YFSETQ.

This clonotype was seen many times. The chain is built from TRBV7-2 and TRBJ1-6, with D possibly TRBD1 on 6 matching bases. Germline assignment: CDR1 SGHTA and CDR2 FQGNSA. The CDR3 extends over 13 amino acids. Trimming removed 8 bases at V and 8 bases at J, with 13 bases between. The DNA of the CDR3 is TGTGCCAGCGGCCCTGCAGGGGATTCACCCCTCCACTTT. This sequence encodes CASGPAGDSPLHF.

CDR3 bases: TGTGCCAGCAGTTTAGTACCCCAGGGGGCTGATGAGCAGTTCTTC. Amino acid sequence: CASSLVPQGADEQFF. The chain uses TRBV12-3 or TRBV12-4 and TRBJ2-1; 8 positions agree with TRBD1. The CDR3 is 15 residues long. The junction had 7 bases not matched to a gene; V was cut back by 1 base and J by 8 bases.

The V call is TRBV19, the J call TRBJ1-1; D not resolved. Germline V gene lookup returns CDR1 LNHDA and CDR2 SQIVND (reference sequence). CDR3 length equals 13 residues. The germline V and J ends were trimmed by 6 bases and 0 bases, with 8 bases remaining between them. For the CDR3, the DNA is TGTGCCAGTAGGTTTTTTGTGAACACTGAAGCTTTCTTT. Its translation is CASRFFVNTEAFF.

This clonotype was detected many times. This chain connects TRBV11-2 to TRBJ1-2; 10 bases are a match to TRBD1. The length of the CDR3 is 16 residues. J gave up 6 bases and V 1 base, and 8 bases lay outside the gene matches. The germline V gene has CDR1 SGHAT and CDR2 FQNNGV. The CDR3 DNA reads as TGTGCCAGCAGCTTAGGAGGGACAGGGGTGGAAGATGGCTACACCTTC. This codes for CASSLGGTGVEDGYTF.

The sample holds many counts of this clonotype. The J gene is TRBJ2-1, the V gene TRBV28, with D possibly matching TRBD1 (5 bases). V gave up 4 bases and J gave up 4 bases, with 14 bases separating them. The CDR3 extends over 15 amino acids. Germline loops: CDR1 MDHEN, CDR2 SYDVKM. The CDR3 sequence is CASSYPVQGYNEQFF. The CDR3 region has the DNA TGTGCCAGCAGTTACCCGGTCCAGGGTTACAATGAGCAGTTCTTC.

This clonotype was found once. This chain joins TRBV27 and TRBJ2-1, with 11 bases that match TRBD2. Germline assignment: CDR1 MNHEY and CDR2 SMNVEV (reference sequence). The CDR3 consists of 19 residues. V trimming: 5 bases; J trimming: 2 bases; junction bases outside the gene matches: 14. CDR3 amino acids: CASSPTGRLAGRTYNEQFF. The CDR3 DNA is TGTGCCAGCAGTCCGACCGGTAGACTAGCGGGGCGTACCTACAATGAGCAGTTCTTC.

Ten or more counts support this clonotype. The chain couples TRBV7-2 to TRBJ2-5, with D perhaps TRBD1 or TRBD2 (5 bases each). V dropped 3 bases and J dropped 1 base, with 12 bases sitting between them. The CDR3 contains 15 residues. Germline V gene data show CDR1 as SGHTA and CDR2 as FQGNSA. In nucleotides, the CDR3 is TGTGCCAGCAGCTTGGGGACCGTCATCCAAGAGACCCAGTACTTC. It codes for CASSLGTVIQETQYF.

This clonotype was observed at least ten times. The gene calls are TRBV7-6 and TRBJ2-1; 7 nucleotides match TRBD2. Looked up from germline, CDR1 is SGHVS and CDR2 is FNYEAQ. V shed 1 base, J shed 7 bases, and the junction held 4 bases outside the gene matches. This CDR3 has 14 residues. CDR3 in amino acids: CASSLVLGGNEQFF. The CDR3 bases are TGTGCCAGCAGCTTAGTATTGGGGGGGAATGAGCAGTTCTTC.

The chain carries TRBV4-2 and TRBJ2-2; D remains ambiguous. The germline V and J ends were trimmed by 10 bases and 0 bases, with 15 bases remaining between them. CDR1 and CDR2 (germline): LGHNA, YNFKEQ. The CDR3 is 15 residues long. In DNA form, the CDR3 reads TGTGCCATGAGCCCCGGGCCCTCGAACACCGGGGAGCTGTTTTTT. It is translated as CAMSPGPSNTGELFF.

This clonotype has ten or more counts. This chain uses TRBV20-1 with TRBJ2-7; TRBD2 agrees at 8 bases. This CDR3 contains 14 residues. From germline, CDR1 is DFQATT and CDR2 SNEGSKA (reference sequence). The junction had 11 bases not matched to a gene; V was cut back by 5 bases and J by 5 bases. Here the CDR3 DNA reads TGCAGTGCTTACCCGGAGCGGGAGACTCACGAGCAGTACTTC. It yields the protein CSAYPERETHEQYF.

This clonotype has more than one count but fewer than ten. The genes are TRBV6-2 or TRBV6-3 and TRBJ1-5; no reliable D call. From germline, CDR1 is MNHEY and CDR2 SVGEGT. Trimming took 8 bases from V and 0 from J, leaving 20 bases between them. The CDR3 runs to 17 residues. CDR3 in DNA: TGTGCCAGCTTCCCGGCACAAGCCCGTTATAGCAATCAGCCCCAGCATTTT. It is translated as CASFPAQARYSNQPQHF.

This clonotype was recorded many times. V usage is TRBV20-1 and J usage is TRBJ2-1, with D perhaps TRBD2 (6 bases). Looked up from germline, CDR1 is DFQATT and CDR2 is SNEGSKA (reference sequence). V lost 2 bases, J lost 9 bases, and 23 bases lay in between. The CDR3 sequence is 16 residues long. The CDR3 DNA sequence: TGCAGTGCTAGAACTCCAAGGACCCGGGAGAACGGTGAGCAGTTCTTC. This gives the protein CSARTPRTRENGEQFF.

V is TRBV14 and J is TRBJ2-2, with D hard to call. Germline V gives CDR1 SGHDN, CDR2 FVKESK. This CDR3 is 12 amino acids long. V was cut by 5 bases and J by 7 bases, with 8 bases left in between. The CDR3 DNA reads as TGTGCCAGCAGCAAGACACTCGGGGAGCTGTTTTTT. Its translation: CASSKTLGELFF.

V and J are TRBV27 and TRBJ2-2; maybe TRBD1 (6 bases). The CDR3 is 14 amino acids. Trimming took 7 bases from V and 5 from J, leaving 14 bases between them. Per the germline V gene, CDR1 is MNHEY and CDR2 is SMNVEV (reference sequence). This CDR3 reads CASILIGQTGELFF. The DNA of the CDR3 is TGTGCCAGCATCCTGATAGGACAGACCGGGGAGCTGTTTTTT.

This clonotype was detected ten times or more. The CDR3 bases are TGTGCCAGCAGTTTTAGGTATCCCGGGGAGCTGTTTTTT. Amino acids: CASSFRYPGELFF. The V call is TRBV12-3 or TRBV12-4, the J call TRBJ2-2; D remains ambiguous. V lost 3 bases and J 6 bases, leaving 8 bases between the germline ends. CDR3 length: 13 residues.

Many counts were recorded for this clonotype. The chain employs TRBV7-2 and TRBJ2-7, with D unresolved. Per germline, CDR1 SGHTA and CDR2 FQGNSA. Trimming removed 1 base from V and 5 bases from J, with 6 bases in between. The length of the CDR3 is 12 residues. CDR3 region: CASSLEGNEQYF. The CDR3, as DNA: TGTGCCAGCAGCTTAGAAGGGAACGAGCAGTACTTC. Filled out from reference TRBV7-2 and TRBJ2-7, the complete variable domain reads GAGVSQSPSNKVTEKGKDVELRCDPISGHTALYWYRQSLGQGLEFLIYFQGNSAPDKSGLPSDRFSAERTGGSVSTLTIQRTQQEDSAVYLCASSLEGNEQYFGPGTRLTVT.

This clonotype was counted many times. The CDR3 sequence: CASSSHTRDSRFNEQFF. CDR3 DNA sequence: TGTGCCAGCAGTTCACACACCCGGGACAGTCGATTCAATGAGCAGTTCTTC. The V and J genes are TRBV25-1 and TRBJ2-1; 7 nucleotides line up with TRBD1. This CDR3 region has 17 residues. The V gene end was trimmed by 5 bases and the J gene end by 6 bases; junction bases not matched to a gene: 16. Looked up from germline, CDR1 is MGHDK and CDR2 is SYGVNS.